The rows below give T cell receptor beta chains drawn from one sample of a study of Graves' ophthalmopathy and Graves' hyperthyroidism. MiXCR, applied by TCRdb to the multiplex PCR reads, yields one record per CDR3 protein. The sample lists over a million distinct CDR3 sequences, 35% to 45% occurring once. The sequencing input was peripheral blood or thyroid tissue (not recorded which). Source of these receptors: an adult man with Graves' hyperthyroidism. The CDR3 runs from the conserved cysteine through the conserved F or W. A D gene is named only where the DNA matches it firmly. Some rows mark clone size as missing; the rest say once, few, many or name a class of expanded clone.

J gene	V gene	D gene	clone size	CDR3 protein	CDR3 DNA
TRBJ1-3	TRBV9	TRBD1	NA	CASSRDRISGNTIYF	TGTGCCAGCAGTCGGGACAGGATCTCTGGAAACACCATATATTTT
TRBJ1-6	TRBV6-5	NA	NA	CASSYSPGQRSPLHF	TGTGCCAGCAGTTACTCCCCAGGGCAGCGCTCACCCCTCCACTTT
TRBJ1-5	TRBV12-3/TRBV12-4	NA	few	CASSLEGREPQHF	TGTGCCAGCAGTTTAGAGGGGCGGGAGCCCCAGCATTTT
TRBJ1-2	TRBV10-2	NA	NA	CASSYRQGVGYTF	TGTGCCAGCAGTTACCGGCAGGGAGTCGGCTACACCTTC
TRBJ2-7	TRBV7-9	TRBD1	many	CASSSDRGGYEQYF	TGTGCCAGCAGCTCGGACAGGGGAGGCTACGAGCAGTACTTC
TRBJ2-6	TRBV11-2	NA	many	CASSLVFGGPSSGANVLTF	TGTGCCAGCAGCTTAGTGTTCGGGGGGCCATCCTCTGGGGCCAACGTCCTGACTTTC
TRBJ2-2	TRBV25-1	NA	many	CASSDSGRSPGELFF	TGTGCCAGCAGTGATTCCGGGCGATCTCCCGGGGAGCTGTTTTTT
TRBJ1-2	TRBV10-3	NA	NA	CASTGSNGGYTF	TGTGCCAGCACCGGGTCCAACGGAGGCTACACCTTC
TRBJ1-5	TRBV20-1	NA	few	CSARDGKRGASYSNQPQHF	TGCAGTGCTAGAGACGGGAAGCGCGGGGCTTCTTATAGCAATCAGCCCCAGCATTTT
TRBJ2-2	TRBV2	NA	few	CASSDDHTGELFF	TGTGCCAGCAGTGACGATCACACCGGGGAGCTGTTTTTT
TRBJ1-5	TRBV29-1	NA	NA	CSASTGGSNQPQHF	TGCAGCGCCAGTACCGGCGGTAGCAATCAGCCCCAGCATTTT
TRBJ1-3	TRBV20-1	NA	NA	CSAPLNSGNTIYF	TGCAGTGCTCCCCTCAATTCTGGAAACACCATATATTTT
TRBJ1-1	TRBV7-3	NA	NA	CASSPHPRWGQRNTEAFF	TGTGCCAGCAGCCCACACCCGCGGTGGGGCCAGAGGAACACTGAAGCTTTCTTT
TRBJ1-5	TRBV7-2	NA	NA	CASSLAGNKAGDQPQHF	TGTGCCAGCAGTTTAGCAGGGAACAAAGCAGGTGATCAGCCCCAGCATTTT
TRBJ1-5	TRBV19	NA	few	CASSIRAAQPQHF	TGTGCCAGTAGTATCCGGGCGGCTCAGCCCCAGCATTTT
TRBJ2-7	TRBV7-9	NA	many	CASSLGQAAYEQYF	TGTGCCAGCAGCTTAGGACAGGCCGCCTACGAGCAGTACTTC
TRBJ2-2	TRBV11-1	NA	few	CASSLGGVGAVGGELFF	TGTGCCAGCAGCTTAGGGGGAGTCGGGGCGGTAGGCGGGGAGCTGTTTTTT
TRBJ2-2	TRBV6-5	TRBD1	NA	CASGHTGEPNTGELFF	TGTGCCAGCGGCCACACAGGGGAGCCCAACACCGGGGAGCTGTTTTTT
TRBJ2-7	TRBV9	NA	few	CASSSSDLPSSYEQYF	TGTGCCAGCTCTTCTTCGGACTTGCCAAGCTCCTACGAGCAGTACTTC
TRBJ1-1	TRBV6-5	TRBD1	many	CASSADRGLRASFF	TGTGCCAGCAGTGCCGACAGGGGCCTCCGAGCATCTTTCTTT
TRBJ1-5	TRBV7-2	NA	NA	CTSSLELQQSQHF	TGTACCAGCAGCTTAGAGCTGCAGCAGTCCCAGCATTTT
TRBJ1-5	TRBV20-1	NA	once	CSAGFVGQETQHF	TGCAGTGCTGGTTTTGTGGGGCAAGAGACCCAGCATTTT
TRBJ1-2	TRBV10-3	NA	few	CAISASGHYGYTF	TGTGCCATCAGTGCGTCAGGGCACTATGGCTACACCTTC
TRBJ2-5	TRBV15	TRBD2	NA	CATSDPVAGVGQETQYF	TGTGCCACCAGTGATCCTGTAGCGGGAGTGGGCCAAGAGACCCAGTACTTC